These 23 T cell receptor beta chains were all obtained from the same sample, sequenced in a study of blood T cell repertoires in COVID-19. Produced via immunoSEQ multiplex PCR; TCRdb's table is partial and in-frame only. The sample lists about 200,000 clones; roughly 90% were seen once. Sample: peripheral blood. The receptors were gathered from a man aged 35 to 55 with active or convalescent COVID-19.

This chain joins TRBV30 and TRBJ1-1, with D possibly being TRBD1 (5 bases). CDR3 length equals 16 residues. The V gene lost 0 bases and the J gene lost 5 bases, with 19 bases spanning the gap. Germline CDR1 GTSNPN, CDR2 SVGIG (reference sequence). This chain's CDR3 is CAWSVIRDVYLTEAFF. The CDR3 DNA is TGTGCCTGGAGTGTTATCAGGGATGTGTATTTAACTGAAGCTTTCTTT.

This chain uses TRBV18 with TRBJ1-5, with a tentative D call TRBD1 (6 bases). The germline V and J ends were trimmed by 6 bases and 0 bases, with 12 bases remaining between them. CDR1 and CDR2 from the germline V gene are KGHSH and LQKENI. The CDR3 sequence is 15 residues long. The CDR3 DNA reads TGTGCCAGCTCGCAAACAGGGTATAGCAATCAGCCCCAGCATTTT. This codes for CASSQTGYSNQPQHF. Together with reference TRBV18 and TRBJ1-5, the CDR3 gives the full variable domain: NAGVMQNPRHLVRRRGQEARLRCSPMKGHSHVYWYRQLPEEGLKFMVYLQKENIIDESGMPKERFSAEFPKEGPSILRIQQVVRGDSAAYFCASSQTGYSNQPQHFGDGTRLSIL.

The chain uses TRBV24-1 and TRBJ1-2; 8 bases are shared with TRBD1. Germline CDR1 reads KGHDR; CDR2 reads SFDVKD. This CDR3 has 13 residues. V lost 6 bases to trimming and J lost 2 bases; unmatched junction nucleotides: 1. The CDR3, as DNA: TGTGCCACCAGTCGGACAGGGAACTATGGCTACACCTTC. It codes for CATSRTGNYGYTF.

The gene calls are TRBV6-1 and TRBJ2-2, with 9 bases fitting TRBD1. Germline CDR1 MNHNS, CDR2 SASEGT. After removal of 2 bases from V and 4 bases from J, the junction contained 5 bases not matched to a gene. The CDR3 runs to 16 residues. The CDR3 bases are TGTGCCAGCAGTGAATGGACAGGGGCACCCACCGGGGAGCTGTTTTTT. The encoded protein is CASSEWTGAPTGELFF.

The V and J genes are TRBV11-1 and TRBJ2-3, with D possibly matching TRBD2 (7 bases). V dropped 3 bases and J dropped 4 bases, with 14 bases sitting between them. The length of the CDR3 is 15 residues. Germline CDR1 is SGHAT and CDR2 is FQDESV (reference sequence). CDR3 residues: CASSFRGGVADTQYF. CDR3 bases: TGTGCCAGCAGCTTTAGGGGGGGGGTCGCAGATACGCAGTATTTT.

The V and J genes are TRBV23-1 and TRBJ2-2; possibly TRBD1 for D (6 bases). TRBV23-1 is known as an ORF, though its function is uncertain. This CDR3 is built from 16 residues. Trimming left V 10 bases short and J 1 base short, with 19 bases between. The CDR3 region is CANMSRGQENTGELFF. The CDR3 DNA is TGCGCCAACATGTCGAGGGGACAAGAGAACACCGGGGAGCTGTTTTTT.

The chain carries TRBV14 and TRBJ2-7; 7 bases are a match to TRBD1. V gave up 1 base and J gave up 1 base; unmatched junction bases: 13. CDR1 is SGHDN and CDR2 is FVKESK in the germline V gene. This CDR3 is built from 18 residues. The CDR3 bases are TGTGCCAGCAGCCAAGCATGGCTCGTAAGGGGGCAGTCCTACGAGCAGTACTTC. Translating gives CASSQAWLVRGQSYEQYF. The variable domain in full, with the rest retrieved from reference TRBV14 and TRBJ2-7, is EAGVTQFPSHSVIEKGQTVTLRCDPISGHDNLYWYRRVMGKEIKFLLHFVKESKQDESGMPNNRFLAERTGGTYSTLKVQPAELEDSGVYFCASSQAWLVRGQSYEQYFGPGTRLTVT.

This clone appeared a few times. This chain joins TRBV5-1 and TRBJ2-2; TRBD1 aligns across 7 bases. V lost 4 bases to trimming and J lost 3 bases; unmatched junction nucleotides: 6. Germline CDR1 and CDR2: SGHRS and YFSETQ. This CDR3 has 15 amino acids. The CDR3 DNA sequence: TGCGCCAGCAGCCCAGGGGGTAGTTACACCGGGGAGCTGTTTTTT. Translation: CASSPGGSYTGELFF.

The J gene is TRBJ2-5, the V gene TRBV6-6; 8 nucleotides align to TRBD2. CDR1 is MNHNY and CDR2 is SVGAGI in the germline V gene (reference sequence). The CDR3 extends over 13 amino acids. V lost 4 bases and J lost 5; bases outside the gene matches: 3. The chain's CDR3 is CASSSGGLETQYF. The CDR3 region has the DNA TGTGCCAGCAGTTCGGGGGGGTTGGAGACCCAGTACTTC.

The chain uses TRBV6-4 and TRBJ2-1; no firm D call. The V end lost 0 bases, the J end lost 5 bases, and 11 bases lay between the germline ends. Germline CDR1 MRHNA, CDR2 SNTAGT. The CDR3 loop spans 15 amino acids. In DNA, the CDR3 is TGTGCCAGCAGTGACTCGAACGGGTGGGACAATGAGCAGTTCTTC. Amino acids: CASSDSNGWDNEQFF.

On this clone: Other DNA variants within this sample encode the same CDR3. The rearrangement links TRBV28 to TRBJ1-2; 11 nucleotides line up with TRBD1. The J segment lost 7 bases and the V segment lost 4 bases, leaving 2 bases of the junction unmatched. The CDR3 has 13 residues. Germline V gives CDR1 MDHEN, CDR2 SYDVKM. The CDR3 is CASSSGQGGGYTF. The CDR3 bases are TGTGCCAGCAGTTCGGGACAGGGGGGTGGCTACACCTTC.

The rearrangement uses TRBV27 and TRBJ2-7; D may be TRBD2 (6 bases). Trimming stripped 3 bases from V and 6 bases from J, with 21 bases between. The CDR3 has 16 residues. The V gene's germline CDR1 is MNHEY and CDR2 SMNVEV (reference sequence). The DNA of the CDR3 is TGTGCCAGCAGTTTGACCCCCGGGGACTCCGGCCGCGAGCAGTACTTC. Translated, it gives CASSLTPGDSGREQYF.

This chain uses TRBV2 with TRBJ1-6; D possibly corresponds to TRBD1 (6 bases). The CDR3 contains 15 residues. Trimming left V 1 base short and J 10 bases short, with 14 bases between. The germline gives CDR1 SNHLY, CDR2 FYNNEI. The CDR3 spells CASSEEQGSRSPLHF. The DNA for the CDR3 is TGTGCCAGCAGTGAAGAACAGGGTAGTAGGTCACCCCTCCACTTT.

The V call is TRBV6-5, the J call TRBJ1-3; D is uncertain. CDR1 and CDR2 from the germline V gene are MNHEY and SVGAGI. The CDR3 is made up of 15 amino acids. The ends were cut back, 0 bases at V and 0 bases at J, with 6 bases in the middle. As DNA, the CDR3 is TGTGCCAGCAGTTACTCAGCCGCCTCTGGAAACACCATATATTTT. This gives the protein CASSYSAASGNTIYF.

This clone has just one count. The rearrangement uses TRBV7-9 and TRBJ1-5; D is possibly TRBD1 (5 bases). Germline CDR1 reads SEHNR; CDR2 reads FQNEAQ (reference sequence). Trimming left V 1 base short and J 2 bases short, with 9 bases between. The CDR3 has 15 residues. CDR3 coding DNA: TGTGCCAGCAGCTTAGTTGGGGGGGGCAATCAGCCCCAGCATTTT. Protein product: CASSLVGGGNQPQHF.

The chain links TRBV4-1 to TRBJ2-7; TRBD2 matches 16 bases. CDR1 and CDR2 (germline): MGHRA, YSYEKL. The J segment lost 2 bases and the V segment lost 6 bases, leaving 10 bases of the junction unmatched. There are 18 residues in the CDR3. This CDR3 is CASSPTGTSGRATYEQYF. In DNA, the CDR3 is TGCGCCAGCAGTCCAACCGGGACTAGCGGGAGGGCCACCTACGAGCAGTACTTC.

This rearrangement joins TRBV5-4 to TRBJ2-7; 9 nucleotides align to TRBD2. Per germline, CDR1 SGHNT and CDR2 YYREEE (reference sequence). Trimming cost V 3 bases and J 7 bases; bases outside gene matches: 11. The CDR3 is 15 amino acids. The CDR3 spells CASSSLAGDPWEQYF. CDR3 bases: TGTGCCAGCAGCTCGTTAGCGGGGGACCCTTGGGAGCAGTACTTC. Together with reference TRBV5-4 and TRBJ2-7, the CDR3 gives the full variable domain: ETGVTQSPTHLIKTRGQQVTLRCSSQSGHNTVSWYQQALGQGPQFIFQYYREEENGRGNFPPRFSGLQFPNYSSELNVNALELDDSALYLCASSSLAGDPWEQYFGPGTRLTVT.

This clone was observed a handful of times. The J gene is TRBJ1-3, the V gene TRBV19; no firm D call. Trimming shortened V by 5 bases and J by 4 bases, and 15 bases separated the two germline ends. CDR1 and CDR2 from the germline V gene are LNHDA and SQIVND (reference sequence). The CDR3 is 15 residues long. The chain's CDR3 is CASSQMSLGGNTIYF. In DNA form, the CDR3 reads TGTGCCAGTAGTCAGATGAGCCTCGGGGGAAACACCATATATTTT.

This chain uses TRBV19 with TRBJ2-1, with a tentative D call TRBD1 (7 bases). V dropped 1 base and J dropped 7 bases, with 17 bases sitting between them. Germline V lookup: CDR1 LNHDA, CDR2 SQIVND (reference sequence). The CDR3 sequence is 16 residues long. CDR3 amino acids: CASSIGAGGRLNEQFF. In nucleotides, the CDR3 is TGTGCCAGTAGTATAGGGGCAGGGGGGCGATTAAATGAGCAGTTCTTC.

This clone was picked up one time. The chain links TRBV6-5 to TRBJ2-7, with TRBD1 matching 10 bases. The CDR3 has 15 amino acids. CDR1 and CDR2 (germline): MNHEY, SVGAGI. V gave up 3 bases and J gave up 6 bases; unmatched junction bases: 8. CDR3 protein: CASSYGTGDFIEQYF. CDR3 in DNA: TGTGCCAGCAGTTATGGGACAGGGGACTTCATCGAGCAGTACTTC.

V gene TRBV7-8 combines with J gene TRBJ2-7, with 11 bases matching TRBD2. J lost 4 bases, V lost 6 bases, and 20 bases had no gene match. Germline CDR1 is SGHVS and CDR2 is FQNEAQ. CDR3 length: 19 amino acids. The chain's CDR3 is CASSSTGGFPTSGVYEQYF. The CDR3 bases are TGTGCCAGCAGTTCTACAGGGGGATTCCCGACTAGCGGGGTTTACGAGCAGTACTTC.

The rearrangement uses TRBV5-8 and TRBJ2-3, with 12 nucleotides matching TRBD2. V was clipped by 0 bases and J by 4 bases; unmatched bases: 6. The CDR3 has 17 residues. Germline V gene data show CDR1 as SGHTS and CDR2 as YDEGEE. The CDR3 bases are TGTGCCAGCAGCTTGGCCGGGGCTAGCGGGGGGGCAGATACGCAGTATTTT. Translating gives CASSLAGASGGADTQYF. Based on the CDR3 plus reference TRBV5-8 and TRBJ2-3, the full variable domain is EAGVTQSPTHLIKTRGQQATLRCSPISGHTSVYWYQQALGLGLQFLLWYDEGEERNRGNFPPRFSGRQFPNYSSELNVNALELEDSALYLCASSLAGASGGADTQYFGPGTRLTVL.

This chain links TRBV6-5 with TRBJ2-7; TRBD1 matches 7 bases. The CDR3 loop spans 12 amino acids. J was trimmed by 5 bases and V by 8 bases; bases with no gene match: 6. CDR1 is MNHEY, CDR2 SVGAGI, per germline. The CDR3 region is CASRQGADEQYF. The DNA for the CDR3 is TGTGCCAGCCGACAGGGCGCCGACGAGCAGTACTTC.